These 27 T cell receptor beta chains were sequenced from one sample in a study of blood T cell repertoires in COVID-19. TCRdb's table, derived via immunoSEQ multiplex PCR, lists solely in-frame clones and lacks some. The sample has over 150,000 clones, 70% to 85% seen once; the top ten hold 29%. The sequenced material came from peripheral blood. The receptor set was obtained from a woman in her sixties with acute or convalescent COVID-19.

The rearrangement uses TRBV6-5 and TRBJ1-2, with a weak D call TRBD1 (6 bases). Germline V lookup: CDR1 MNHEY, CDR2 SVGAGI. The CDR3 loop spans 13 amino acids. V lost 5 bases, J lost 0 bases, and 7 bases lay in between. The CDR3 protein is CASSRQANYGYTF. The CDR3 coding sequence is TGTGCCAGCAGTCGACAGGCTAACTATGGCTACACCTTC.

The genes are TRBV25-1 and TRBJ1-6; TRBD1 matches at 8 bases. The CDR3 sequence is 15 residues long. The germline V gene has CDR1 MGHDK and CDR2 SYGVNS. Germline trimming cut 4 bases from V and 10 bases from J; bases unmatched to any gene: 9. The DNA for the CDR3 is TGTGCCAGCAGTGTTCGGACAGGGCAGAGCTCACCCCTCCACTTT. Protein: CASSVRTGQSSPLHF.

The CDR3 loop reads CASSGFMAGLNYGYTF. CDR3 sequence (DNA): TGTGCCAGCAGCGGGTTCATGGCAGGGCTAAACTATGGCTACACCTTC. The chain is built from TRBV9 and TRBJ1-2; a possible D gene is TRBD1 (5 bases). This CDR3 contains 16 residues. Trimming shortened V by 3 bases and J by 2 bases, and 17 bases separated the two germline ends. Germline CDR1 and CDR2: SGDLS and YYNGEE.

There are many counts of this clone. The chain is built from TRBV29-1 and TRBJ1-1; D unclear. The CDR3 extends over 12 amino acids. Trimming left V 4 bases short and J 5 bases short, with 11 bases between. The germline gives CDR1 SQVTM, CDR2 ANQGSEA. CDR3 protein: CSVGWGGTEAFF. CDR3 nucleotides: TGCAGCGTTGGATGGGGAGGGACTGAAGCTTTCTTT.

The chain uses TRBV2 and TRBJ1-4; 7 bases line up with TRBD1. The V segment lost 6 bases and the J segment 4 bases; nucleotides outside the gene matches: 8. The germline V gene has CDR1 SNHLY and CDR2 FYNNEI. CDR3 length equals 15 residues. CDR3 coding DNA: TGTGCCAGCAGGGGGCAGGGGGGCTTTAATGAAAAACTGTTTTTT. This sequence encodes CASRGQGGFNEKLFF.

This sequence joins TRBV10-2 and TRBJ1-4, with a possible D match to TRBD1 (6 bases). Trimming cost V 8 bases and J 16 bases, with 20 bases left between them. Germline loops: CDR1 WSHSY, CDR2 SAAADI. CDR3 length: 12 amino acids. CDR3 loop: CASGPGASGAFF. The CDR3 nucleotides read TGCGCCAGCGGACCAGGGGCGAGTGGAGCGTTTTTT.

A few counts support this clone. The V gene is TRBV5-1, the J gene TRBJ2-7; 10 bases line up with TRBD2. With V trimmed by 4 bases and J by 1 base, 5 bases remained unmatched. The CDR3 loop spans 15 amino acids. From germline, CDR1 is SGHRS and CDR2 YFSETQ. CDR3 nucleotides: TGCGCCAGCAGCCATCTAGCGGGGGTGTCCTACGAGCAGTACTTC. It specifies CASSHLAGVSYEQYF.

This rearrangement joins TRBV5-1 to TRBJ2-2; D possibly corresponds to TRBD2 (6 bases). Trimming removed 1 base at V and 0 bases at J, with 7 bases between. This CDR3 has 15 residues. The germline gives CDR1 SGHRS, CDR2 YFSETQ. CDR3 DNA: TGCGCCAGCAGCTTGAGGACTACGAACACCGGGGAGCTGTTTTTT. As protein: CASSLRTTNTGELFF. Full variable domain (rest looked up from reference TRBV5-1 and TRBJ2-2): KAGVTQTPRYLIKTRGQQVTLSCSPISGHRSVSWYQQTPGQGLQFLFEYFSETQRNKGNFPGRFSGRQFSNSRSEMNVSTLELGDSALYLCASSLRTTNTGELFFGEGSRLTVL.

This clone was detected only once. The chain joins TRBV6-5 to TRBJ2-5; D perhaps matches TRBD1 (6 bases). V gave up 6 bases and J gave up 7 bases, with 9 bases separating them. The CDR3 extends over 11 amino acids. Germline V gene sequence: CDR1 MNHEY, CDR2 SVGAGI. The CDR3 DNA reads as TGTGCCAGCAGGCAACAGGGGACCCAGTACTTC. It is translated as CASRQQGTQYF.

V and J are TRBV6-6 and TRBJ2-6; the D gene is possibly TRBD1 (6 bases). Per the germline V gene, CDR1 is MNHNY and CDR2 is SVGAGI (reference sequence). The CDR3 is 15 amino acids. The V gene lost 6 bases and the J gene lost 4 bases, with 13 bases spanning the gap. The CDR3 DNA follows: TGTGCCAGCAGAACTACAGGGTCCGGGGCCAACGTCCTGACTTTC. Translation: CASRTTGSGANVLTF.

The J gene is TRBJ2-3, the V gene TRBV28; tentative D call: TRBD1 (6 bases). The CDR3 length is 16 residues. Trimming left V 8 bases short and J 1 base short, with 19 bases between. Germline V gives CDR1 MDHEN, CDR2 SYDVKM. In nucleotides, the CDR3 is TGTGCCAGCCCCCCCCGGACAGCTAGGGGCACAGATACGCAGTATTTT. It yields the protein CASPPRTARGTDTQYF.

The CDR3 nucleotides read TGTGCCAGTAGTACTGACAGGGGGTATAGCAATCAGCCCCAGCATTTT. Translated: CASSTDRGYSNQPQHF. V is TRBV19 and J is TRBJ1-5; 9 nucleotides match TRBD1. V lost 4 bases and J lost 0; bases outside the gene matches: 4. CDR3 length: 16 residues. Germline-derived CDR1 and CDR2 are LNHDA and SQIVND (reference sequence).

V usage is TRBV7-9 and J usage is TRBJ1-5; tentative D call: TRBD1 (5 bases). Germline V gives CDR1 SEHNR, CDR2 FQNEAQ (reference sequence). The germline V and J ends were trimmed by 5 bases and 6 bases, with 8 bases remaining between them. The CDR3 is made up of 12 amino acids. The CDR3 bases are TGTGCCAGCAGCCAGGGAGGTCAGCCCCAGCATTTT. It encodes CASSQGGQPQHF.

The chain is built from TRBV6-5 and TRBJ2-7; tentatively, D is TRBD2 (6 bases). The CDR3 spans 15 residues. Per the germline V gene, CDR1 is MNHEY and CDR2 is SVGAGI. V was shortened by 5 bases and J by 0 bases, with 14 bases between the two germline ends. CDR3 sequence: CASSRGRGSSYEQYV. The CDR3 DNA sequence: TGTGCCAGCAGTAGAGGACGGGGGAGCTCCTACGAGCAGTACGTC.

The rearrangement links TRBV6-5 to TRBJ1-4, with TRBD1 as a possible D gene (5 bases). Trimming took 2 bases from V and 8 from J, leaving 15 bases between them. This CDR3 contains 15 residues. CDR1 is MNHEY, CDR2 SVGAGI, per germline. The CDR3 protein is CASSYRSGGREKLFF. The CDR3 coding sequence is TGTGCCAGCAGTTACAGGTCGGGGGGAAGAGAAAAACTGTTTTTT.

The chain couples TRBV28 to TRBJ1-6, with D tentatively TRBD1 (5 bases). Germline V gives CDR1 MDHEN, CDR2 SYDVKM. V lost 6 bases to trimming and J lost 9 bases, with 15 bases between them. There are 14 residues in the CDR3. The CDR3, as DNA: TGTGCCAGCAGAGAGGACATGCTAGGTTCACCCCTCCACTTT. This translates into CASREDMLGSPLHF. Filled out from reference TRBV28 and TRBJ1-6, the complete variable domain reads DVKVTQSSRYLVKRTGEKVFLECVQDMDHENMFWYRQDPGLGLRLIYFSYDVKMKEKGDIPEGYSVSREKKERFSLILESASTNQTSMYLCASREDMLGSPLHFGNGTRLTVT.

V and J are TRBV10-3 and TRBJ1-5, with D uncertain. Trimming shortened V by 3 bases and J by 4 bases, and 7 bases separated the two germline ends. Per germline, CDR1 ENHRY and CDR2 SYGVKD. The CDR3 loop spans 13 amino acids. CDR3 nucleotide sequence: TGTGCCATCAGTGATGGGGAGAATCAGCCCCAGCATTTT. The encoded protein is CAISDGENQPQHF.

The chain carries TRBV2 and TRBJ1-2; perhaps TRBD1 as D (5 bases). V was trimmed by 2 bases and J by 6 bases, leaving 13 bases between them. This CDR3 comprises 14 residues. CDR1 and CDR2 from the germline V gene are SNHLY and FYNNEI. The CDR3: CASSEFRQTHGYTF. In DNA, the CDR3 is TGTGCCAGCAGTGAATTCCGACAGACCCATGGCTACACCTTC.

This clone has just a few counts. This rearrangement joins TRBV10-3 to TRBJ2-5; TRBD2 might be the D (6 bases). The length of the CDR3 is 15 residues. V lost 2 bases and J 4 bases, leaving 14 bases between the germline ends. Germline CDR1 is ENHRY and CDR2 is SYGVKD. The CDR3: CAISESDGGGETQYF. CDR3 coding DNA: TGTGCCATCAGTGAGAGCGATGGGGGAGGAGAGACCCAGTACTTC.

The chain is built from TRBV12-5 and TRBJ2-4; TRBD2 matches at 7 bases. This CDR3 contains 15 residues. The germline gives CDR1 LGHNT, CDR2 FRNRAP. J gave up 1 base and V 1 base, and 1 base lay outside the gene matches. The CDR3 protein is CASGLAGGAKNIQYF. CDR3 coding DNA: TGTGCTAGTGGTTTGGCCGGGGGGGCCAAAAACATTCAGTACTTC.

V and J are TRBV7-2 and TRBJ1-2, with D perhaps TRBD1 (6 bases). V was pared by 1 base and J by 8 bases, with 17 bases between. The CDR3 covers 15 residues. The germline gives CDR1 SGHTA, CDR2 FQGNSA. The CDR3 here is CASSLGTGIEGGYTF. Written as DNA, the CDR3 is TGTGCCAGCAGCTTAGGCACAGGGATAGAAGGGGGCTACACCTTC.

The V gene is TRBV3-1 (or the pseudogene TRBV3-2), the J gene TRBJ1-2; TRBD1 is a possible D gene (5 bases). The CDR3 loop spans 14 amino acids. With 3 bases removed from V and 8 bases from J, the gap between germline ends came to 16 bases. Germline CDR1 is LGHDT and CDR2 is YNNKEL (reference sequence). CDR3 sequence (DNA): TGTGCCAGCAGCCAGGTAGCGGGGGATCGGGGCTACACCTTC. It yields the protein CASSQVAGDRGYTF.

The chain combines TRBV19 with TRBJ2-5, with TRBD1 matching over 7 bases. V was pared by 4 bases and J by 5 bases, with 7 bases of the junction left unmatched. Germline V gene sequence: CDR1 LNHDA, CDR2 SQIVND (reference sequence). This CDR3 is built from 14 residues. The CDR3 DNA reads as TGTGCCAGTAGTACACAGGGGCGACAGGAGACCCAGTACTTC. This codes for CASSTQGRQETQYF. Using reference TRBV19 and TRBJ2-5 for the parts outside the CDR3, the full variable domain is DGGITQSPKYLFRKEGQNVTLSCEQNLNHDAMYWYRQDPGQGLRLIYYSQIVNDFQKGDIAEGYSVSREKKESFPLTVTSAQKNPTAFYLCASSTQGRQETQYFGPGTRLLVL.

The chain couples TRBV7-9 to TRBJ1-2; TRBD1 aligns across 8 bases. The CDR3 sequence is 15 residues long. V was pared by 4 bases and J by 6 bases, with 10 bases of the junction left unmatched. Germline assignment: CDR1 SEHNR and CDR2 FQNEAQ (reference sequence). The CDR3 sequence: CASSSSDRAKNGYTF. For the CDR3, the DNA is TGTGCCAGCAGCTCGTCGGACAGGGCGAAAAATGGCTACACCTTC.

The chain couples TRBV6-5 to TRBJ1-2; D is uncertain. CDR3 length: 11 residues. V gave up 6 bases and J gave up 6 bases, with 8 bases separating them. Germline V gene data show CDR1 as MNHEY and CDR2 as SVGAGI. The CDR3 nucleotides read TGTGCCAGCAGCCGCGGCCATGGCTACACCTTC. This translates into CASSRGHGYTF.

The gene calls are TRBV7-9 and TRBJ2-2; 8 bases match TRBD1. Germline CDR1 and CDR2: SEHNR and FQNEAQ (reference sequence). The CDR3 totals 16 residues. J was trimmed by 2 bases and V by 5 bases; bases with no gene match: 7. The CDR3 DNA is TGTGCCAGCAGCATAGACAGGGGTAAAAACACCGGGGAGCTGTTTTTT. Encoded protein: CASSIDRGKNTGELFF.

This rearrangement joins TRBV30 to TRBJ1-5; D perhaps matches TRBD1 (5 bases). From germline, CDR1 is GTSNPN and CDR2 SVGIG (reference sequence). V lost 1 base and J 4 bases, leaving 14 bases between the germline ends. The CDR3 covers 15 residues. The DNA of the CDR3 is TGTGCCTGGAGTGCGCAGGGATTGGGAAATCAGCCCCAGCATTTT. Its protein is CAWSAQGLGNQPQHF.